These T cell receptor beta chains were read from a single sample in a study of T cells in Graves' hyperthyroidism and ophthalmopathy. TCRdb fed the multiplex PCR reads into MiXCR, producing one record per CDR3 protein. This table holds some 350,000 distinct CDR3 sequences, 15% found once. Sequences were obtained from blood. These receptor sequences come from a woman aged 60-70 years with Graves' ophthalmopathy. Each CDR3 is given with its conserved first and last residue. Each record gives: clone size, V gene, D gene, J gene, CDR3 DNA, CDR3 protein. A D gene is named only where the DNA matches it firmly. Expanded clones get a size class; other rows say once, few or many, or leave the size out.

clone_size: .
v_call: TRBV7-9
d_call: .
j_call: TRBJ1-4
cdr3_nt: TGTGCCAGCAGCCCACAGGGTATGGTAGATGAAAAACTGTTTTTT
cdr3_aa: CASSPQGMVDEKLFF

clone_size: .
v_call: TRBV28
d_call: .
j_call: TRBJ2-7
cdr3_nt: TGTGCCAGCAGTTTAGCTAGCAAGGCGCAGTACTTC
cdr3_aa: CASSLASKAQYF

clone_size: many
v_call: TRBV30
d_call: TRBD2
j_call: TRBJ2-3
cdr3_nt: TGTGCCTGGAGTGGCTACTTTGCGGGAGGCACAGATACGCAGTATTTT
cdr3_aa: CAWSGYFAGGTDTQYF

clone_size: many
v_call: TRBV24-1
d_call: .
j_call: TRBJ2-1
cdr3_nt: TGTGCCACCAGTGATTCGAAGGGACTTGACTCCTACAATGAGCAGTTCTTC
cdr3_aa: CATSDSKGLDSYNEQFF

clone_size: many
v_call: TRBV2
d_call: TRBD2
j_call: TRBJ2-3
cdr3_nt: TGTGCCAGTCGGGGGCGGGAGGTACCGACAGATACGCAGTATTTT
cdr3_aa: CASRGREVPTDTQYF

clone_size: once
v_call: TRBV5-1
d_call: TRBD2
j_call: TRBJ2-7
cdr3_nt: TGCGCCAGCAGCTGGGGGACTAGCGGGAGGGCCGGCGAGCAGTACTTC
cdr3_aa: CASSWGTSGRAGEQYF

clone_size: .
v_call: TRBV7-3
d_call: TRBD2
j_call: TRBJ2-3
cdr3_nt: TGTGCCAGCAGCCGGGGAGCGGGGACAGATACGCAGTATTTT
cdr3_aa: CASSRGAGTDTQYF

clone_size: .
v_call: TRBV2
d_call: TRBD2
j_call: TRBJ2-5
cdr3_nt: TGTGCCAGCAGACGACTAGCGGGAAAAGAGACCCAGTACTTC
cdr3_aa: CASRRLAGKETQYF

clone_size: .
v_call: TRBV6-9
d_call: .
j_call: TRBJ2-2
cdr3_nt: TGTGCCAGCAGTTCAAGGGGGATCTCCGGGGAGCTGTTTTTT
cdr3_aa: CASSSRGISGELFF

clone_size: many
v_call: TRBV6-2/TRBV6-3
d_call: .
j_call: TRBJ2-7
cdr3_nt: TGTGCCAGCAGCGACGTCTACGAGCAGTACTTC
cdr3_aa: CASSDVYEQYF

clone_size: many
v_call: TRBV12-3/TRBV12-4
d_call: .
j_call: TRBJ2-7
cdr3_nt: TGTGCCAGCAGTCCCCCCCTGGGCGAGCAGTACTTC
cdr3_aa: CASSPPLGEQYF

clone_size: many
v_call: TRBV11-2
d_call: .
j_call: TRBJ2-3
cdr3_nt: TGTGCCAGCAGCTTCCTTTCTAGTGACCCGCGGAATACGCAGTATTTT
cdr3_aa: CASSFLSSDPRNTQYF

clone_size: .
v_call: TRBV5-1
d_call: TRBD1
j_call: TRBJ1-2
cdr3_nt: TGCGCCAGCAGCTACTCAGGACAGGGGCAAGGCTACACCTTC
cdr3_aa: CASSYSGQGQGYTF

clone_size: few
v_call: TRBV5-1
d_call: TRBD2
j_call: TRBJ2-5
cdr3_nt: TGCGCCAGCAGCTTGGTTAGCGGCGGGGGAGGTGAGGAGACCCAGTACTTC
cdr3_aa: CASSLVSGGGGEETQYF

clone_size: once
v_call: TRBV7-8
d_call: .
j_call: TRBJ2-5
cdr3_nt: TGTGCCAGCAGCTTAGCCCCAAAAGAGACCCAGTACTTC
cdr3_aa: CASSLAPKETQYF

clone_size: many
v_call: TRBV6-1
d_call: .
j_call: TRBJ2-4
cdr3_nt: TGTGCCAGCAGTGAGAGAGGGGGAGACATTCAGTACTTC
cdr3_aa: CASSERGGDIQYF

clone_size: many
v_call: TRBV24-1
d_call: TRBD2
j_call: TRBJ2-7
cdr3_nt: TGTGCCACCAGTGATTCGGGACTAGCGGGTTTCTACGAGCAGTACTTC
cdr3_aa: CATSDSGLAGFYEQYF

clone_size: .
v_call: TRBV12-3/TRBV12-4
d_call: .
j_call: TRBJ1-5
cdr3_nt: TGTGCCAGCAGTTTAGCCAGGGCTAGCAATCAGCCCCAGCATTTT
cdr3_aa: CASSLARASNQPQHF

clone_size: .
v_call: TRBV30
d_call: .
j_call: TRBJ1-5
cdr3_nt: TGTGCCTGGAGCGGGGACCTCCACGGCAATCAGCCCCAGCATTTT
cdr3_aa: CAWSGDLHGNQPQHF

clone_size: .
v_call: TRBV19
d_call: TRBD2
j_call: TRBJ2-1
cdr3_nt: TGTGCCAGTAGTCCCCTAGCGGGAAACACCTACAATGAGCAGTTCTTC
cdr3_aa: CASSPLAGNTYNEQFF

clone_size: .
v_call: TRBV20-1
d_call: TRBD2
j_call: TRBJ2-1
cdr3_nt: TGCAGTGCTAGTACTAGCGGGAGAGGAGATGAGCAGTTCTTC
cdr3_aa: CSASTSGRGDEQFF

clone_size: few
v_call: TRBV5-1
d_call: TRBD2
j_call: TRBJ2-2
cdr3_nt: TGCGCCAGCAGCGCGACTAGCGGAAACACCGGGGAGCTGTTTTTT
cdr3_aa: CASSATSGNTGELFF

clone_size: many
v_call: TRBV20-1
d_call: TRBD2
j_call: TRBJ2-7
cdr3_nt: TGCAGTGCCAGGACTAGCGCGGTCTACGAGCAGTACTTC
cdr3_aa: CSARTSAVYEQYF

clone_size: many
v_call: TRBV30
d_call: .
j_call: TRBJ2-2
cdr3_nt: TGTGCTTTATTTACCCCGTGGGCGCCGAACACCGGGGAGCTGTTTTTT
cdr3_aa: CALFTPWAPNTGELFF

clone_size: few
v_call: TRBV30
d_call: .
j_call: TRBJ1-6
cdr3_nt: TGTGCCTGGAGCGTCTCGGGGGGACCTTATAATTCACCCCTCCACTTT
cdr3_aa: CAWSVSGGPYNSPLHF

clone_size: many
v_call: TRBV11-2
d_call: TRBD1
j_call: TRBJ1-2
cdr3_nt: TGTGCCAGCAGCCCGGCCCCGGGACAGATAGTAGCTAACTATGGCTACACCTTC
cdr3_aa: CASSPAPGQIVANYGYTF

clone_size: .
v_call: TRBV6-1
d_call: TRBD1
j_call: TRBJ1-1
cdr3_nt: TGTGCCAGCAGTGACAGGGGGGCCTACACTGAAGCTTTCTTT
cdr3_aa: CASSDRGAYTEAFF

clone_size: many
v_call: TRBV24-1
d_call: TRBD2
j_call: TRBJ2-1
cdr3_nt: TGTGCCACCAGTGACCGCGGGACTAGCGGTAACAATGAGCAGTTCTTC
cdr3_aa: CATSDRGTSGNNEQFF

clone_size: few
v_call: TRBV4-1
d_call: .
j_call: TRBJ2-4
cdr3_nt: TGCGCCAGCAGTCGAATTTTAAGGGACAAAAACATTCAGTACTTC
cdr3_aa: CASSRILRDKNIQYF

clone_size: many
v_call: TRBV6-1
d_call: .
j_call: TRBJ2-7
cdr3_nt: TGTGCCACCTACCCCGGGCGGAGAGCTCCCTACGAGCAGTACTTC
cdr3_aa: CATYPGRRAPYEQYF

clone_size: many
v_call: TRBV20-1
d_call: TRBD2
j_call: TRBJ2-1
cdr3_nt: TGCAGTGCCCCAAGCGAGCGGGATGCCAATGAGCAGTTCTTC
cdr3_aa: CSAPSERDANEQFF

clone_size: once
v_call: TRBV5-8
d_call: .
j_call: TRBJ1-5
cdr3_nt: TGTGCCAGCAGCTTGAGGCAGGAACGGAATCAGCCCCAGCATTTT
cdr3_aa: CASSLRQERNQPQHF

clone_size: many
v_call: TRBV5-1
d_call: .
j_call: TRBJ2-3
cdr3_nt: TGCGCCAGCAGCCTGGACAGTCTCCCGGGGGATACGCAGTATTTT
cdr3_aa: CASSLDSLPGDTQYF

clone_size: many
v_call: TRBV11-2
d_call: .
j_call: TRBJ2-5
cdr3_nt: TGTGCCAGCAGCTTAGAGAGGAGGGTAGGAGGGCAAGAGACCCAGTACTTC
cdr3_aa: CASSLERRVGGQETQYF

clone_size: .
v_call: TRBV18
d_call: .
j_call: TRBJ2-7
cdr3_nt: TGTGCCAGCTCACCACGAACAGGGCTTGGGGATAACGAGCAGTACTTC
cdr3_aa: CASSPRTGLGDNEQYF

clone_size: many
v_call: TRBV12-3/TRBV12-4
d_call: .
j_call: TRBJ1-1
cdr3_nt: TGTGCCAGCTTCCTCTCAACACCGTACACTGAAGCTTTCTTT
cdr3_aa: CASFLSTPYTEAFF

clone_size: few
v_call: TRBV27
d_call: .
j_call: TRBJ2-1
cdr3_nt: TGTGCCAGCAGTCGAAATGAGCAGTTCTTC
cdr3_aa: CASSRNEQFF

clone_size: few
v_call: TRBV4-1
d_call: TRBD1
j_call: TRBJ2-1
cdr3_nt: TGCGCCAGCAGCCGAACAGGAGGGCGACAGGGGTCCTACAATGAGCAGTTCTTC
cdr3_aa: CASSRTGGRQGSYNEQFF

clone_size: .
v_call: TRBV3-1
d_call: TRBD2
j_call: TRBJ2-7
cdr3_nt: TGTGCCAGCAGCCAAGATTGGAGGGGAAGGCGGGAGATCCTGGTGGAGCAGTACTTC
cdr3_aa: CASSQDWRGRREILVEQYF

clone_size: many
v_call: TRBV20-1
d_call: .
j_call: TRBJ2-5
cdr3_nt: TGCAGTGCTAGAGATGATGAGGAGTACCAAGAGACCCAGTACTTC
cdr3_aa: CSARDDEEYQETQYF

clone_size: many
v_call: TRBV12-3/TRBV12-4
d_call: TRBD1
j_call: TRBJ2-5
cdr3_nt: TGTGCCAGCAGTTTGACAGGGAGTGGGGAGACCCAGTACTTC
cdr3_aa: CASSLTGSGETQYF

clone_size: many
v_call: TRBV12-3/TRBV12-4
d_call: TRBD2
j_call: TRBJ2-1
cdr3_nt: TGTGCCAGCAAGATTAGCGGGAGCGAGGACAATGAGCAGTTCTTC
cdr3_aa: CASKISGSEDNEQFF

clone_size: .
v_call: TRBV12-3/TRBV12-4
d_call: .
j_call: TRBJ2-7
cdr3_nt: TGTGCCAGCAGTTTTGCGGTCGGACCAACTCCAGAACGCGACGAGCAGTACTTC
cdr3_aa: CASSFAVGPTPERDEQYF

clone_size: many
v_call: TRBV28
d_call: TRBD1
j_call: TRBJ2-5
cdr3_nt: TGTGCCAGCAGTTTATACGGGACAGGGATTCGAGAGACCCAGTACTTC
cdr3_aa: CASSLYGTGIRETQYF

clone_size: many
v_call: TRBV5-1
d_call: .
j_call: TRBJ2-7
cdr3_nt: TGTGCCAGCAGCTTAGACAGCACCTACGAGCAGTACTTC
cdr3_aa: CASSLDSTYEQYF

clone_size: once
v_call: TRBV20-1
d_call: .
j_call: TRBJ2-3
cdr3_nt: TGCAGTGCTAGTGTCGGCGGGGTAAAACTAGATACGCAGTATTTT
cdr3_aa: CSASVGGVKLDTQYF